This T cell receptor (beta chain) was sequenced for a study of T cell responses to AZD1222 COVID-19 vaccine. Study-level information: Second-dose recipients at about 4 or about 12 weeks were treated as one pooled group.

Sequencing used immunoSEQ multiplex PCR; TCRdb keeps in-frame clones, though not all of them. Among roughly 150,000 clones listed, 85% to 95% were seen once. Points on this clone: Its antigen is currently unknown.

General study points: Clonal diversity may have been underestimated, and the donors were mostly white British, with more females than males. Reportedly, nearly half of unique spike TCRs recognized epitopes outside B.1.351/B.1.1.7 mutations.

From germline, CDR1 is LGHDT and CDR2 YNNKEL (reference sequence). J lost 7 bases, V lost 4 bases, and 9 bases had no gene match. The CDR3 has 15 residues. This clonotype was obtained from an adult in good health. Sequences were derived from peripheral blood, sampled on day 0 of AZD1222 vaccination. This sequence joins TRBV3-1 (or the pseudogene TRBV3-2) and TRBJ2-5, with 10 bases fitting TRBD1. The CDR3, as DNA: TGTGCCAGCAGCCTAAGGGGGACAGGGGAAGGGACCCAGTACTTC. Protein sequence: CASSLRGTGEGTQYF.